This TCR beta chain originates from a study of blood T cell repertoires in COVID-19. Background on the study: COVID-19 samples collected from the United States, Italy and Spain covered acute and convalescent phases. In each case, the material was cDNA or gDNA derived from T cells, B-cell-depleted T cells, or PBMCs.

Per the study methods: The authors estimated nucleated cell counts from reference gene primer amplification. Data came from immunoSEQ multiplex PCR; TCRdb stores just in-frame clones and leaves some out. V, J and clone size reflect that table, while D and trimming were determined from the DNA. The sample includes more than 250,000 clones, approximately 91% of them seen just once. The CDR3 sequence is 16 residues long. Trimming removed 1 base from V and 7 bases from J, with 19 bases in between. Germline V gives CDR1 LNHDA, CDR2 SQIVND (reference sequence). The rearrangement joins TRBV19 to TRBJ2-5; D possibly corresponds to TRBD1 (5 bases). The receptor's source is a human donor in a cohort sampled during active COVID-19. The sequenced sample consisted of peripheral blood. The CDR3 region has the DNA TGTGCCAGTAGTATAGGACGGGCCCAGGGAATCGGGACCCAGTACTTC. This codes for CASSIGRAQGIGTQYF.